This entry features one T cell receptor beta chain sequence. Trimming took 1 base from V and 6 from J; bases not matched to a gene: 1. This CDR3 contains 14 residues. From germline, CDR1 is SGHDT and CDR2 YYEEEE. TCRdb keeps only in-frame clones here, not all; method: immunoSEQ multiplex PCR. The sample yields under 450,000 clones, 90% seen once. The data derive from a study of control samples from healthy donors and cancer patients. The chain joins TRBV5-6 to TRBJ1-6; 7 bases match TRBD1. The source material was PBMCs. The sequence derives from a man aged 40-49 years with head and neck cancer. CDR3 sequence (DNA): TGTGCCAGCAGCTTGTACAGGGGTAATTCACCCCTCCACTTT. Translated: CASSLYRGNSPLHF.